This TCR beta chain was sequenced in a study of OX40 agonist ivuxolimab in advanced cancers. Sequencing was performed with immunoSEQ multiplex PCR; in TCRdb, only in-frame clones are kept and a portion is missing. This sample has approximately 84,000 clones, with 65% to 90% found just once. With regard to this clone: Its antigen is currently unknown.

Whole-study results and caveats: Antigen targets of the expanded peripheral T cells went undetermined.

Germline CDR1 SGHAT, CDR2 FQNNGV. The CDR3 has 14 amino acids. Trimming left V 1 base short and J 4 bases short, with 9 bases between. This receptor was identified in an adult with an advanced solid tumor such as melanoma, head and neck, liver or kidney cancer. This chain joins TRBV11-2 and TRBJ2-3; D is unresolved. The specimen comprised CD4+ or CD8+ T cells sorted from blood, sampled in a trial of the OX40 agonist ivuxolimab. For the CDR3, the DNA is TGTGCCAGCAGCTTAGGGGTCCATCCAGATACGCAGTATTTT. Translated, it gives CASSLGVHPDTQYF.